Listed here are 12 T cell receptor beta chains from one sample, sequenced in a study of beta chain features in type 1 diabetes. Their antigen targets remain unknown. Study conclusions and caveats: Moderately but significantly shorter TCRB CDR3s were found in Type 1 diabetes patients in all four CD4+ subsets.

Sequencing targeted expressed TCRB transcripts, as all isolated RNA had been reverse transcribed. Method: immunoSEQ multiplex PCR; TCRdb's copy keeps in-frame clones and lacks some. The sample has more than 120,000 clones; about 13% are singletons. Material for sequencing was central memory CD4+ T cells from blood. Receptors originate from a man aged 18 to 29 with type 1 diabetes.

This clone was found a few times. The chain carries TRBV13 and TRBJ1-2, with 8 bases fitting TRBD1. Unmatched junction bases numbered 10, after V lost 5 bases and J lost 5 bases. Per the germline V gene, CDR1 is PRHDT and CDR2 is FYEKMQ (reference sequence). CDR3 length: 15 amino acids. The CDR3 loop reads CASSRRDRNYYGYTF. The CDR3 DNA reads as TGTGCCAGCAGCCGTCGGGACAGGAATTATTATGGCTACACCTTC.

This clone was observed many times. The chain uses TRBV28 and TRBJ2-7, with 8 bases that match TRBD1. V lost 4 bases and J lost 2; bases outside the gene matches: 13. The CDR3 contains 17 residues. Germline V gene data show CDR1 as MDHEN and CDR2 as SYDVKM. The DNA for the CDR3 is TGTGCCAGCAGTTCTTACGACTTCGGACAGGGTACCTACGAGCAGTACTTC. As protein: CASSSYDFGQGTYEQYF.

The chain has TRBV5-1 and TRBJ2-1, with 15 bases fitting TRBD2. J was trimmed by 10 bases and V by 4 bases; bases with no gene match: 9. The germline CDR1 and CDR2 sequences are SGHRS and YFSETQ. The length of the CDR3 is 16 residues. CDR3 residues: CASSPSRTSGGAEQFF. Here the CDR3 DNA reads TGCGCCAGCAGCCCCTCTCGGACTAGCGGGGGGGCAGAGCAGTTCTTC.

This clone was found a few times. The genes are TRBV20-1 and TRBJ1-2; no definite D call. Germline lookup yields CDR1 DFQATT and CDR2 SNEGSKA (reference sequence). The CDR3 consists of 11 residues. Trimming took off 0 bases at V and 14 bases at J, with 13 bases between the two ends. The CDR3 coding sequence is TGCAGTGCTAGAGATTTTGAAGGCACTACCTTC. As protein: CSARDFEGTTF.

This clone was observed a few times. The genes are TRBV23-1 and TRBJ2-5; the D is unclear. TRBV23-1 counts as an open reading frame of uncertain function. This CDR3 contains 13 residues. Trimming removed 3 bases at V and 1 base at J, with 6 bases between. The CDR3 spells CASSQRLQETQYF. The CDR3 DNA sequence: TGCGCCAGCAGTCAGAGGCTCCAAGAGACCCAGTACTTC.

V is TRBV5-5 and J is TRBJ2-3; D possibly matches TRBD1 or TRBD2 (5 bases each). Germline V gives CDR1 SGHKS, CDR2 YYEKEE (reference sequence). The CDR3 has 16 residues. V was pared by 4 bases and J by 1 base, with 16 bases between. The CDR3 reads CASSEGSVSRTDTQYF. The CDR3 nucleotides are TGTGCCAGCAGCGAGGGGAGCGTGTCCCGCACAGATACGCAGTATTTT.

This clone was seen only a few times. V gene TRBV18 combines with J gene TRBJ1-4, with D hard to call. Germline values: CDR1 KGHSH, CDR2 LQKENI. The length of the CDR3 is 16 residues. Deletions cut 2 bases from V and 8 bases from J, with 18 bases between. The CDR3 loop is CASSPSSVRAGEKLFF. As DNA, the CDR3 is TGTGCCAGCTCACCATCTAGTGTGAGGGCCGGGGAAAAACTGTTTTTT.

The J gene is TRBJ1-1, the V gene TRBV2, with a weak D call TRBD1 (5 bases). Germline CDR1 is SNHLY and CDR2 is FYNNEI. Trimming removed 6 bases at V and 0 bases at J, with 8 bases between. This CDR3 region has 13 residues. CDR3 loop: CASRRGMNTEAFF. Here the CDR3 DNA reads TGTGCCAGCAGGCGGGGGATGAACACTGAAGCTTTCTTT.

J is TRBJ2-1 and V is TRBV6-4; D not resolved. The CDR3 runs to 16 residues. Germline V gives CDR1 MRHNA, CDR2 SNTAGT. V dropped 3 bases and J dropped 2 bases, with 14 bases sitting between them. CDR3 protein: CASSEGIGPPYNEQFF. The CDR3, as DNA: TGTGCCAGCAGTGAGGGGATTGGGCCTCCCTACAATGAGCAGTTCTTC.

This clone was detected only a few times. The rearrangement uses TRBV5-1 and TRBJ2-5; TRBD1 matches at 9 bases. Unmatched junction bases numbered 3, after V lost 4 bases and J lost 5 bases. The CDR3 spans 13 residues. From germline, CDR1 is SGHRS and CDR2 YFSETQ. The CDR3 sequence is CASSPGQGETQYF. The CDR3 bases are TGCGCCAGCAGCCCCGGACAGGGGGAGACCCAGTACTTC.

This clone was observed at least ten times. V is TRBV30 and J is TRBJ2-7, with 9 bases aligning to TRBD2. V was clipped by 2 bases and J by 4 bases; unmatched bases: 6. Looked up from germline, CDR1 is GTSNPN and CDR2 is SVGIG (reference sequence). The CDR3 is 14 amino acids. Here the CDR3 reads CAWSPGTSKYEQYF. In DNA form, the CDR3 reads TGTGCCTGGAGTCCCGGGACTAGCAAGTACGAGCAGTACTTC.

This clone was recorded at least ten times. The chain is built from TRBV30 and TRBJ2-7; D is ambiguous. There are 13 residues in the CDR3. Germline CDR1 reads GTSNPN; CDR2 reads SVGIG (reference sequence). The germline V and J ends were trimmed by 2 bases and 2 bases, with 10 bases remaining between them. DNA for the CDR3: TGTGCCTGGAGTCTAGACTTAGCCTACGAGCAGTACTTC. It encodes CAWSLDLAYEQYF.